The 10 T cell receptor beta chains below come from one sample, sequenced in a study of cytomegalovirus exposure and HLA in healthy donors. Primers included in the PCR were 60 Vbeta and 13 Jbeta primers. Repertoires were generated with immunoSEQ multiplex PCR, while TCRdb's copy carries only in-frame clones and drops some. The sample yields over 150,000 clones, over 70% seen once. Sequencing used PBMCs. The receptors derive from a woman between 45 and 60 years old in good health and CMV-seropositive.

CDR3 sequence (DNA): TGTGCCAGCTCCACTGGGGGACAGGGGACAGATACGCAGTATTTT. It codes for CASSTGGQGTDTQYF. This sequence joins TRBV18 and TRBJ2-3; TRBD1 matches 10 bases. CDR1 is KGHSH, CDR2 LQKENI, per germline. The CDR3 covers 15 residues. V lost 6 bases and J lost 3; bases outside the gene matches: 6.

The V and J genes are TRBV7-3 and TRBJ2-7, with 11 bases that match TRBD2. Unmatched junction bases numbered 16, after V lost 4 bases and J lost 11 bases. CDR3 length: 16 amino acids. Germline V lookup: CDR1 SGHTA, CDR2 FQGTGA. In DNA, the CDR3 is TGTGCCAGCAGCTCCGACGAAGGACTAGCGGGTAGTGAGAAGTACTTC. Translation gives CASSSDEGLAGSEKYF.

Turning to this clone: The junction does not match germline at one end; this may be a read error. The chain recombines TRBV7-9 with TRBJ2-5; 14 bases line up with TRBD2. The germline V gene encodes CDR1 SEHNR and CDR2 FQNEAQ (reference sequence). This CDR3 contains 17 residues. The CDR3 protein is CSSSLGLAGANQETQYF. In DNA, the CDR3 is TGTTCCAGCAGCTTGGGACTAGCGGGAGCCAACCAAGAGACCCAGTACTTC.

This clone was detected only a few times. V and J are TRBV19 and TRBJ2-2; 7 positions match TRBD2. Germline trimming cut 4 bases from V and 6 bases from J; bases unmatched to any gene: 8. Germline values: CDR1 LNHDA, CDR2 SQIVND (reference sequence). The CDR3 consists of 15 residues. In DNA form, the CDR3 reads TGTGCCAGTAGTAATCGCGGGGGAGGGGCCGGGGAGCTGTTTTTT. Translating gives CASSNRGGGAGELFF.

The V and J genes are TRBV7-6 and TRBJ2-3; D uncertain. V was trimmed by 7 bases and J by 1 base, leaving 9 bases between them. This CDR3 comprises 13 residues. Germline values: CDR1 SGHVS, CDR2 FNYEAQ. The CDR3 reads CASTSRRTDTQYF. The DNA of the CDR3 is TGTGCCAGCACTTCGCGGCGCACAGATACGCAGTATTTT.

The gene calls are TRBV30 and TRBJ1-4; D not resolved. Germline assignment: CDR1 GTSNPN and CDR2 SVGIG (reference sequence). The CDR3 runs 13 residues. V lost 2 bases, J lost 4 bases, and 8 bases lay in between. The CDR3 sequence is CAWSPSLNEKLFF. CDR3 DNA: TGTGCCTGGAGTCCGAGTCTTAATGAAAAACTGTTTTTT.

As regards this clone: One end of the junction does not line up with germline, which may come from a read error. This chain uses TRBV7-7 with TRBJ2-2; TRBD1 matches at 9 bases. This CDR3 has 14 residues. The germline CDR1 and CDR2 sequences are SSHAT and FNYEAQ (reference sequence). The CDR3 loop is CASSPTGGAGELFF. The CDR3 DNA sequence: TGTGCTAGCAGCCCGACAGGGGGGGCCGGGGAGCTGTTTTTT. The full variable domain, with the rest looked up from reference TRBV7-7 and TRBJ2-2, is GAGVSQSPRYKVTKRGQDVTLRCDPISSHATLYWYQQALGQGPEFLTYFNYEAQPDKSGLPSDRFSAERPEGSISTLTIQRTEQRDSAMYRCASSPTGGAGELFFGEGSRLTVL.

The rearrangement uses TRBV6-6 and TRBJ1-2, with D possibly TRBD1 on 6 matching bases. Germline CDR1 and CDR2: MNHNY and SVGAGI (reference sequence). The V gene lost 6 bases and the J gene lost 0 bases, with 11 bases spanning the gap. The CDR3 is made up of 14 amino acids. CDR3 sequence reads: CASRGAVANYGYTF. DNA of the CDR3: TGTGCCAGCAGGGGGGCGGTAGCTAACTATGGCTACACCTTC.

This chain's CDR3 is CASSYPQGLDTEAFF. The CDR3, as DNA: TGTGCCAGCAGTTACCCCCAGGGTTTGGACACTGAAGCTTTCTTT. The chain recombines TRBV6-6 with TRBJ1-1, with a tentative D call TRBD1 (5 bases). The germline V gene has CDR1 MNHNY and CDR2 SVGAGI (reference sequence). The ends were cut back, 2 bases at V and 3 bases at J, with 13 bases in the middle. The CDR3 covers 15 residues.

This clone was observed a few times. The rearrangement uses TRBV7-9 and TRBJ2-1, with D perhaps matching TRBD2 (6 bases). The CDR3 has 12 residues. V lost 0 bases, J lost 9 bases, and 6 bases lay in between. Germline CDR1 SEHNR, CDR2 FQNEAQ (reference sequence). The CDR3 DNA is TGTGCCAGCAGCTTAGCGGGAGGTGAGCAGTTCTTC. This codes for CASSLAGGEQFF.